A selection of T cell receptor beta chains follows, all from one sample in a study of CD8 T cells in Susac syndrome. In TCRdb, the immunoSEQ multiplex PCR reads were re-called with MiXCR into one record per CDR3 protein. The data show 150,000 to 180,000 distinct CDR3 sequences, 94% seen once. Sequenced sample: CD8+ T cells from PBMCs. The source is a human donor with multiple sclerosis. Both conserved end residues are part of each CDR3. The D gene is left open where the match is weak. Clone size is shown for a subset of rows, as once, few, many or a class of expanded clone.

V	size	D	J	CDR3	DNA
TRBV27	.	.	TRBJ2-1	CASSPLGGGNEQFF	TGTGCCAGCAGCCCCTTGGGGGGCGGGAATGAGCAGTTCTTC
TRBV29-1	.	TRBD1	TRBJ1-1	CSGKPQTGPDTEAFF	TGCAGCGGGAAGCCTCAGACAGGGCCGGACACTGAAGCTTTCTTT
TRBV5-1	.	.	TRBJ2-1	CASSGIINSYNEQFF	TGCGCCAGCAGCGGAATAATAAACTCCTACAATGAGCAGTTCTTC
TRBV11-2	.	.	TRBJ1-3	CASSFGPGNSGNTIYF	TGTGCCAGCAGCTTTGGACCCGGAAACTCTGGAAACACCATATATTTT
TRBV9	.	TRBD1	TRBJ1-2	CASSVGGTGLAWGYTF	TGTGCCAGCAGCGTAGGGGGGACAGGGCTCGCGTGGGGCTACACCTTC
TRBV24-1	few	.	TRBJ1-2	CATSGSGGYTF	TGTGCCACCAGTGGATCGGGAGGCTACACCTTC
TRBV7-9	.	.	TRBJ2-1	CASRGRNEQFF	TGTGCCAGTCGGGGGCGCAATGAGCAGTTCTTC
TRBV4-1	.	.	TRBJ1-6	CASSQDRRGSPLHF	TGCGCCAGCAGCCAAGATCGTCGTGGGTCACCCCTCCACTTT
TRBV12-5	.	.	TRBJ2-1	CASGLVGSGLNEQFF	TGTGCTAGTGGTTTGGTAGGAAGTGGTCTCAATGAGCAGTTCTTC
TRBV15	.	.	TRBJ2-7	CATSRAHPPQTYEQYF	TGTGCCACCAGCAGAGCCCACCCGCCGCAGACCTACGAGCAGTACTTC
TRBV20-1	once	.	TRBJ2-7	CSARDLMGPTYEQYF	TGCAGTGCTAGAGATCTGATGGGGCCAACCTACGAGCAGTACTTC
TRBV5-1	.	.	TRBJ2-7	CASSTPDYEQYF	TGCGCCAGCAGCACACCTGACTACGAGCAGTACTTC
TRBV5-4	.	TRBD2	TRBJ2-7	CASSLAGEGRGEQYF	TGTGCCAGCAGCTTGGCCGGGGAGGGAAGGGGAGAGCAGTACTTC
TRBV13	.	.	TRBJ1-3	CASSLEEDTIYF	TGTGCCAGCAGCTTAGAGGAAGACACCATATATTTT
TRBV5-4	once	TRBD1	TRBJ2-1	CASSSSRTGSQISF	TGTGCCAGCAGCTCGTCCAGGACAGGCAGCCAAATATCCTTC
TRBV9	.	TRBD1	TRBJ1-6	CASSQGQNNSPLHF	TGTGCCAGCAGCCAGGGACAGAATAATTCACCCCTCCACTTT
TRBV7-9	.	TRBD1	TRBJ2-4	CASSQGQGKNIQYF	TGTGCCAGCAGCCAGGGACAGGGGAAAAACATTCAGTACTTC
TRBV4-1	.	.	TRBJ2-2	CASSQDSRELFF	TGCGCCAGCAGCCAAGATAGCAGGGAGCTGTTTTTT
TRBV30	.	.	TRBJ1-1	CAWRSLAGMNTEAFF	TGTGCCTGGAGGTCCCTTGCAGGGATGAACACTGAAGCTTTCTTT
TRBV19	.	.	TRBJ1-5	CASSARDPTSGGHF	TGTGCCAGTAGTGCCCGGGACCCGACCTCAGGCGGGCATTTT
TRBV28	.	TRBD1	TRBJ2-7	CASRLGTGGQYF	TGTGCCAGCCGACTCGGGACAGGGGGGCAGTACTTC
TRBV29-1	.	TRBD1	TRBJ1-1	CSVVGQGAEAFF	TGCAGCGTTGTGGGGCAGGGGGCCGAAGCTTTCTTT
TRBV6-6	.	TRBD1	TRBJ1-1	CASSYSGQIEAFF	TGTGCCAGCAGTTACTCGGGACAGATTGAAGCTTTCTTT
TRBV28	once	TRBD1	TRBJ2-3	CASSLGQGVATDTQYF	TGTGCCAGCAGTTTAGGGCAGGGGGTTGCCACAGATACGCAGTATTTT
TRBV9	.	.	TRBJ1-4	CASSVGGDEKLFF	TGTGCCAGCAGCGTCGGGGGAGACGAAAAACTGTTTTTT
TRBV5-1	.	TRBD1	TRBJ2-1	CASSTGQGLNEQFF	TGCGCCAGCAGCACGGGACAGGGGCTGAATGAGCAGTTCTTC
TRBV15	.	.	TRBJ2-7	CATSRRGDIYYEQYF	TGTGCCACCAGCAGGCGAGGGGACATATACTACGAGCAGTACTTC
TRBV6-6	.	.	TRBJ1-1	CASSYDSMNTEAFF	TGTGCCAGCAGTTATGATAGCATGAACACTGAAGCTTTCTTT
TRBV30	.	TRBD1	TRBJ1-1	CAWSPTGRTEAFF	TGTGCCTGGAGCCCGACAGGGAGGACTGAAGCTTTCTTT
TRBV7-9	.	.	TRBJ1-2	CASPWPGSLSLGYTF	TGTGCCTCCCCTTGGCCCGGCAGCTTGTCGCTTGGCTACACCTTC
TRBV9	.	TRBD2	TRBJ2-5	CASGEGRTQYF	TGTGCCAGCGGGGAGGGGAGGACCCAGTACTTC
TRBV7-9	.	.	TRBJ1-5	CASSLGDTSNQPQHF	TGTGCCAGCAGCTTAGGGGACACTAGCAATCAGCCCCAGCATTTT
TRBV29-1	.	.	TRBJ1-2	CSVERDTGYYGYTF	TGCAGCGTTGAAAGGGACACAGGCTACTATGGCTACACCTTC
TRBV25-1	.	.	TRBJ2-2	CASGVSGTGELFF	TGTGCCAGCGGGGTTAGCGGCACCGGGGAGCTGTTTTTT
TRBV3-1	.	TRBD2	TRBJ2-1	CASSQDALAISYNEQFF	TGTGCCAGCAGCCAAGATGCACTAGCGATATCCTACAATGAGCAGTTCTTC
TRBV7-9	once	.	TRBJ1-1	CASSLVRGGDTEAFF	TGTGCCAGCAGCTTAGTCAGGGGAGGGGACACTGAAGCTTTCTTT